These 13 T cell receptor beta chains originate from one sample sequenced in a study of shared clonotypes between healthy human individuals. Generated by immunoSEQ multiplex PCR, the TCRdb table keeps only in-frame clones and is missing some. The table has approximately 1.4 million clones, under 99% seen once. The specimen was naive CD4+ T cells sorted from blood. Documented subset: CD45RA+ positively selected. Receptors were obtained from a man aged 25 to 45 in good health.

Only one count was recorded for this clone. The chain links TRBV5-1 to TRBJ1-4, with TRBD1 matching 9 bases. The V gene end was trimmed by 1 base and the J gene end by 6 bases; junction bases not matched to a gene: 7. This CDR3 is 16 amino acids long. Germline V gene sequence: CDR1 SGHRS, CDR2 YFSETQ. CDR3 protein: CASSLRATGGDEKLFF. The CDR3 nucleotides read TGCGCCAGCAGCTTGAGGGCGACAGGGGGTGATGAAAAACTGTTTTTT.

This chain uses TRBV6-1 with TRBJ1-5; TRBD1 agrees at 8 bases. CDR1 is MNHNS, CDR2 SASEGT, per germline. The ends lost 6 bases at V and 3 bases at J; junction bases unmatched: 7. The CDR3 consists of 15 residues. CDR3 bases: TGTGCCAGCAGAAAGACAGGGGATAACAATCAGCCCCAGCATTTT. Amino acid sequence: CASRKTGDNNQPQHF.

The CDR3 DNA reads TGTGCCTGGAGCGACCTAGAGATATCCTACGAGCAGTACTTC. This gives the protein CAWSDLEISYEQYF. V and J are TRBV30 and TRBJ2-7; D ambiguous. Trimming stripped 3 bases from V and 1 base from J, with 13 bases between. CDR3 size: 14 residues. Germline V lookup: CDR1 GTSNPN, CDR2 SVGIG (reference sequence).

The chain couples TRBV9 to TRBJ2-7, with 7 bases that match TRBD1. After removal of 3 bases from V and 4 bases from J, the junction contained 7 bases not matched to a gene. Germline loops: CDR1 SGDLS, CDR2 YYNGEE. The CDR3 spans 14 residues. CDR3 loop: CASSAGTVLYEQYF. DNA of the CDR3: TGTGCCAGCAGCGCCGGGACAGTATTATACGAGCAGTACTTC.

The gene calls are TRBV28 and TRBJ2-7; 7 bases are shared with TRBD2. The CDR3 extends over 16 amino acids. V lost 6 bases and J lost 2; bases outside the gene matches: 13. CDR1 is MDHEN and CDR2 is SYDVKM in the germline V gene. The CDR3 DNA is TGTGCCAGCAGCTTCCTGACCGGGAGGAGAGCCTACGAGCAGTACTTC. It yields the protein CASSFLTGRRAYEQYF.

The J gene is TRBJ1-4, the V gene TRBV7-9; D is uncertain. Germline CDR1 is SEHNR and CDR2 is FQNEAQ (reference sequence). V gave up 1 base and J gave up 2 bases, with 8 bases separating them. This CDR3 is built from 15 residues. The CDR3 spells CASSLEIGTNEKLFF. For the CDR3, the DNA is TGTGCCAGCAGCTTAGAGATTGGGACTAATGAAAAACTGTTTTTT.

This chain connects TRBV19 to TRBJ2-1; 11 nucleotides line up with TRBD2. Germline loops: CDR1 LNHDA, CDR2 SQIVND (reference sequence). Germline trimming cut 7 bases from V and 9 bases from J; bases unmatched to any gene: 20. CDR3 length: 18 residues. Here the CDR3 reads CASNPRGPRVAGGGEQFF. The CDR3 DNA is TGTGCCAGTAATCCTAGAGGGCCCCGGGTAGCGGGAGGGGGTGAGCAGTTCTTC. The complete variable domain, with remaining parts taken from reference TRBV19 and TRBJ2-1, reads DGGITQSPKYLFRKEGQNVTLSCEQNLNHDAMYWYRQDPGQGLRLIYYSQIVNDFQKGDIAEGYSVSREKKESFPLTVTSAQKNPTAFYLCASNPRGPRVAGGGEQFFGPGTRLTVL.

This clone was seen only once. The genes are TRBV5-1 and TRBJ2-7; 8 positions match TRBD1. Losses at the gene ends were 4 bases for V and 4 bases for J; bases not matched to a gene: 7. Germline V gene lookup returns CDR1 SGHRS and CDR2 YFSETQ. The CDR3 spans 14 residues. The CDR3 region has the DNA TGCGCCAGCAGCCCGGACAGGGCAGGTTACGAGCAGTACTTC. As protein: CASSPDRAGYEQYF.

Only one count was recorded for this clone. This chain links TRBV28 with TRBJ2-7; D unclear. The length of the CDR3 is 16 residues. Trimming removed 5 bases from V and 9 bases from J, with 26 bases in between. In germline, CDR1 is MDHEN, CDR2 SYDVKM. CDR3 protein: CASSGTGPPVSTGQYF. The CDR3 nucleotides are TGTGCCAGCAGTGGCACCGGGCCCCCCGTATCTACTGGGCAGTACTTC. The entire variable domain, with the rest obtained from reference TRBV28 and TRBJ2-7, is as follows: DVKVTQSSRYLVKRTGEKVFLECVQDMDHENMFWYRQDPGLGLRLIYFSYDVKMKEKGDIPEGYSVSREKKERFSLILESASTNQTSMYLCASSGTGPPVSTGQYFGPGTRLTVT.

The V gene is TRBV6-1, the J gene TRBJ2-2, with no clear D. Looked up from germline, CDR1 is MNHNS and CDR2 is SASEGT. This CDR3 comprises 14 residues. V was cut by 1 base and J by 7 bases, with 10 bases left in between. The DNA for the CDR3 is TGTGCCAGCAGTGAAGTTGGGTTCGGCGGGGAGCTGTTTTTT. Translation: CASSEVGFGGELFF.

The chain carries TRBV29-1 and TRBJ2-5, with 7 bases that match TRBD1. This CDR3 is 12 amino acids long. CDR1 SQVTM and CDR2 ANQGSEA come from the germline V gene. The V and J ends lost 8 bases and 4 bases, in that order; junction bases with no gene match: 7. This chain's CDR3 is CSTAQGIETQYF. DNA for the CDR3: TGCAGCACTGCACAGGGGATAGAGACCCAGTACTTC.

The chain uses TRBV27 and TRBJ2-7, with D hard to call. CDR3 length equals 16 residues. V was cut by 2 bases and J by 3 bases, with 17 bases left in between. Germline values: CDR1 MNHEY, CDR2 SMNVEV (reference sequence). CDR3 protein: CASSLRAVSRLYEQYF. In DNA form, the CDR3 reads TGTGCCAGCAGTTTAAGGGCAGTTAGTAGGCTCTACGAGCAGTACTTC.

The chain has TRBV29-1 and TRBJ2-5; D is perhaps TRBD1 (5 bases). This CDR3 contains 11 residues. The germline V gene encodes CDR1 SQVTM and CDR2 ANQGSEA. The ends were cut back, 3 bases at V and 5 bases at J, with 7 bases in the middle. CDR3 nucleotides: TGCAGCGTTGACCAGGGTGAGACCCAGTACTTC. This codes for CSVDQGETQYF.